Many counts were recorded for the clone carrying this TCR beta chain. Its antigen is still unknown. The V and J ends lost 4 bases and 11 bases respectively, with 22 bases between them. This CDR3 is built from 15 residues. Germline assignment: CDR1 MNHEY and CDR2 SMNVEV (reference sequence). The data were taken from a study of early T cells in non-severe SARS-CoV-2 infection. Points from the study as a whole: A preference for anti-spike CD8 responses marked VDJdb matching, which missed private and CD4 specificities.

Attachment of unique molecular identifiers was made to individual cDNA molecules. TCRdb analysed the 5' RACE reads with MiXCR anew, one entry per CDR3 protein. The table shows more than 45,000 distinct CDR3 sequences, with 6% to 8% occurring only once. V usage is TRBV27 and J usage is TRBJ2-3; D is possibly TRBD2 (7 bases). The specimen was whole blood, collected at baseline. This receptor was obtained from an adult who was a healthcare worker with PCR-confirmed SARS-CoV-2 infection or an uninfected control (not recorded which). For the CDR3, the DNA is TGTGCCAGCAGTTCCACGTGGCAGAGGGGGGGGGTGCAGTATTTT. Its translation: CASSSTWQRGGVQYF.